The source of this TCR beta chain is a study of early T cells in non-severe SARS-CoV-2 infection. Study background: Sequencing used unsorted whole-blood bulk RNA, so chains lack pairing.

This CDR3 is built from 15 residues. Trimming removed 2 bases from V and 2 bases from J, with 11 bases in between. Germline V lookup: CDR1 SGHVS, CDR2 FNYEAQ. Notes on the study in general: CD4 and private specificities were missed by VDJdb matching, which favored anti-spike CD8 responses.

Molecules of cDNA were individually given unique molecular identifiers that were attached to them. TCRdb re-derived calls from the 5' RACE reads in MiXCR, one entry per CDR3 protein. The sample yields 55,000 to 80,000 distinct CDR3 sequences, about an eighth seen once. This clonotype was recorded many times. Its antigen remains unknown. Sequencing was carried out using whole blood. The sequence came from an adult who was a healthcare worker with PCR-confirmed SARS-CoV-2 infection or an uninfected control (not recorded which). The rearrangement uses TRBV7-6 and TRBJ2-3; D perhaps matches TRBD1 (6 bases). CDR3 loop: CASSLHRVITDTQYF. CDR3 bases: TGTGCCAGCAGCTTACACAGGGTGATCACAGATACGCAGTATTTT.